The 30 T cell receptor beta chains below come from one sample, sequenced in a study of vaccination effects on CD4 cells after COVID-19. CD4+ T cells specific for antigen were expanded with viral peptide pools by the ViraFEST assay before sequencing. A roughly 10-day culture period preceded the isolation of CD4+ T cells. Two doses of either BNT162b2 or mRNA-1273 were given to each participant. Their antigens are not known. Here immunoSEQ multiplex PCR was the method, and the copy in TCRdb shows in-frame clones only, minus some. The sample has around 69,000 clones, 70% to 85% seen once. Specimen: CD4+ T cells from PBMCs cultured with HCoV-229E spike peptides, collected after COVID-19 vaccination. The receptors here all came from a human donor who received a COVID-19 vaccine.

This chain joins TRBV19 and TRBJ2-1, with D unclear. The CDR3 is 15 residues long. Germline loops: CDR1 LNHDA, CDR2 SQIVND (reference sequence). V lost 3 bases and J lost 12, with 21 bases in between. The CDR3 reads CASSIQASTSHGQFF. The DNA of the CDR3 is TGTGCCAGTAGTATCCAGGCCTCAACTTCCCACGGGCAGTTCTTC.

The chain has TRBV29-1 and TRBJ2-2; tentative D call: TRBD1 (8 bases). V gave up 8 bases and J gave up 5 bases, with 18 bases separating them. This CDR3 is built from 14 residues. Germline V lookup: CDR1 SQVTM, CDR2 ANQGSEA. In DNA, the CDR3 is TGCAGCATTCGACAGGGGAGGGATACCGGGGAGCTGTTTTTT. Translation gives CSIRQGRDTGELFF.

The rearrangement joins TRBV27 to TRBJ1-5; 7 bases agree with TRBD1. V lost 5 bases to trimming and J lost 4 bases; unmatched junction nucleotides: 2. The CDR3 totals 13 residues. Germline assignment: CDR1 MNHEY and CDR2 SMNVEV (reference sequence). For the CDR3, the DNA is TGTGCCAGCAGTATGGACAGGAATCAGCCCCAGCATTTT. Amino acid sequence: CASSMDRNQPQHF.

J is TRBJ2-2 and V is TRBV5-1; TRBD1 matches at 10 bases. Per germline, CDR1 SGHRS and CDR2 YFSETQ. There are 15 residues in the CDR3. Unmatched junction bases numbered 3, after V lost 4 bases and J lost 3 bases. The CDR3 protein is CASSTGQGDTGELFF. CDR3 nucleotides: TGCGCCAGCAGCACAGGACAGGGGGACACCGGGGAGCTGTTTTTT.

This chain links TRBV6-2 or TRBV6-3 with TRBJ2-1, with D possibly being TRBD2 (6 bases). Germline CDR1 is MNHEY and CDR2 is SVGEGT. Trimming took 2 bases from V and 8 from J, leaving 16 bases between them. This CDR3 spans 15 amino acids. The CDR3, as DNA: TGTGCCAGCAGTTACGGGGATAGCGGTAGGGATGAGCAGTTCTTC. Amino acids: CASSYGDSGRDEQFF.

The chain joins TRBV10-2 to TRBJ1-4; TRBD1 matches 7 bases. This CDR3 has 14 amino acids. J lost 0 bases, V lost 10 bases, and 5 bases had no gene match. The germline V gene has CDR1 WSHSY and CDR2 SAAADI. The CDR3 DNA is TGCGCCACCGCGGGGACAGCAACTAATGAAAAACTGTTTTTT. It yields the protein CATAGTATNEKLFF.

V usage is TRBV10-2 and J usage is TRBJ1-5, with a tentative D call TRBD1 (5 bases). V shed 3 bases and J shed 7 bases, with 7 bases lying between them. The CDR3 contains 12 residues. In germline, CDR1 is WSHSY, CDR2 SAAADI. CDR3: CASSDPGQPQHF. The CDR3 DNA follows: TGCGCCAGCAGTGATCCAGGGCAGCCCCAGCATTTT.

The CDR3 here is CSALVDTQYF. The CDR3 DNA sequence: TGCAGTGCCTTGGTTGACACGCAGTATTTT. This sequence joins TRBV20-1 and TRBJ2-3, with no clear D. V was shortened by 6 bases and J by 9 bases, with 10 bases between the two germline ends. Germline values: CDR1 DFQATT, CDR2 SNEGSKA (reference sequence). The CDR3 loop spans 10 amino acids.

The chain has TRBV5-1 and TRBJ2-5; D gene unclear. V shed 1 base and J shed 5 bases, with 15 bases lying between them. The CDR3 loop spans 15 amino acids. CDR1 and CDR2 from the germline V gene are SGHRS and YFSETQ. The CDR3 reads CASSLSSPPLETQYF. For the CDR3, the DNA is TGCGCCAGCAGCTTGTCGAGCCCTCCATTGGAGACCCAGTACTTC.

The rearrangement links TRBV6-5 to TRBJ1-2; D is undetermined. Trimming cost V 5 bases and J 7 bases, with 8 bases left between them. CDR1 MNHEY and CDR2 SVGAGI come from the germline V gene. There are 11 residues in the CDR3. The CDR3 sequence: CASSPPPGYTF. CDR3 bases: TGTGCCAGCAGTCCCCCCCCTGGCTACACCTTC.

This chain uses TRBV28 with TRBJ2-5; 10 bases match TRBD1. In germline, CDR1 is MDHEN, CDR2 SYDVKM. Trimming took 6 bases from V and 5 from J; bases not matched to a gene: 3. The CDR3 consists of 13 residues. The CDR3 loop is CASRTGGLETQYF. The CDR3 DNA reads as TGTGCCAGCAGGACAGGGGGCTTGGAGACCCAGTACTTC. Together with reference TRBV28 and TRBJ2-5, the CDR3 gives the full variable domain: DVKVTQSSRYLVKRTGEKVFLECVQDMDHENMFWYRQDPGLGLRLIYFSYDVKMKEKGDIPEGYSVSREKKERFSLILESASTNQTSMYLCASRTGGLETQYFGPGTRLLVL.

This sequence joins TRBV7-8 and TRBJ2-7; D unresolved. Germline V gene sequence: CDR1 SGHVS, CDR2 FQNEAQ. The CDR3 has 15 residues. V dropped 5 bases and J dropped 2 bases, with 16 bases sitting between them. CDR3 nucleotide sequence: TGTGCCAGCAGCCCACAAAACTCAGAAACCTACGAGCAGTACGTC. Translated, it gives CASSPQNSETYEQYV.

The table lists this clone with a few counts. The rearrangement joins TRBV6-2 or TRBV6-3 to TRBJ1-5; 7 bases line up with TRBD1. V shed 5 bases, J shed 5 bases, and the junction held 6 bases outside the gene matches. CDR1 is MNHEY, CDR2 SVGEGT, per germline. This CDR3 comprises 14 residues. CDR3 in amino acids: CASSATGDDQPQHF. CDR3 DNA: TGTGCCAGCAGTGCAACAGGGGACGATCAGCCCCAGCATTTT.

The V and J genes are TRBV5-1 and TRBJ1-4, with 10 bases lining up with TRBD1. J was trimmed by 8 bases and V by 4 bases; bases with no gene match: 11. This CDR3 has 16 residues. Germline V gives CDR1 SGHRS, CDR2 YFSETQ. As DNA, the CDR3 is TGCGCCAGCAGCGGGACAGGGGCCAGGGCCTCAGAAAAACTGTTTTTT. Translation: CASSGTGARASEKLFF.

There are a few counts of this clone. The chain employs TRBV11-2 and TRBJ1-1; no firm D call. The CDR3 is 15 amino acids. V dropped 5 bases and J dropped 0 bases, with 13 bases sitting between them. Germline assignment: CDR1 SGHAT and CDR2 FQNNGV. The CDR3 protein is CASSPRRLLNTEAFF. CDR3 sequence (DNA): TGTGCCAGCAGCCCCCGTCGGTTACTGAACACTGAAGCTTTCTTT.

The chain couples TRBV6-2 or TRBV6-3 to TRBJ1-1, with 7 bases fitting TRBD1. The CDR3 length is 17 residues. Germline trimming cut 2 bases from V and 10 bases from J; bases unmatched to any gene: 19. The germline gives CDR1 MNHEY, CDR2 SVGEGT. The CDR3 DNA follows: TGTGCCAGCAGTTACAGGTTTTCGGTCAGGGGGATCGAGGGAGCTTTCTTT. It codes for CASSYRFSVRGIEGAFF.

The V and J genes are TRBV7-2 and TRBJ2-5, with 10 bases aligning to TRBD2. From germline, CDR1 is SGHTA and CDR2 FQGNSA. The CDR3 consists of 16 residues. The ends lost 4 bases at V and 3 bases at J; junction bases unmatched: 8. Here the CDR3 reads CASSSQLAGYKETQYF. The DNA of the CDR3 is TGTGCCAGCAGCTCGCAACTAGCGGGGTATAAAGAGACCCAGTACTTC.

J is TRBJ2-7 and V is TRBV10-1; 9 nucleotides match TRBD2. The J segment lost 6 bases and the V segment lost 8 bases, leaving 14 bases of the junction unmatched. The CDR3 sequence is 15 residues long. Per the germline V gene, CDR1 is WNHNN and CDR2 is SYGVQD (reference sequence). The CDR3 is CASSWAGGLRGEQYV. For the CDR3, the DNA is TGCGCCAGCTCCTGGGCGGGGGGGCTTCGCGGCGAGCAGTACGTC.

CDR3 DNA sequence: TGTGCCAGCAGCCCAGGCGGGAGCTCCTACAATGAGCAGTTCTTC. Encoded protein: CASSPGGSSYNEQFF. The chain links TRBV7-3 to TRBJ2-1, with 7 positions matching TRBD2. The junction had 4 bases not matched to a gene; V was cut back by 5 bases and J by 0 bases. The CDR3 is 15 residues long. Germline values: CDR1 SGHTA, CDR2 FQGTGA.

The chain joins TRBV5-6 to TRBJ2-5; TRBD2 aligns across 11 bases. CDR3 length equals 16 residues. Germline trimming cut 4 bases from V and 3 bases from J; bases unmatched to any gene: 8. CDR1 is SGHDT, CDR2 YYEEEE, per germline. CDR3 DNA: TGTGCCAGCAGCGCCAGACTAGCGGGGACAGAAGAGACCCAGTACTTC. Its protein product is CASSARLAGTEETQYF.

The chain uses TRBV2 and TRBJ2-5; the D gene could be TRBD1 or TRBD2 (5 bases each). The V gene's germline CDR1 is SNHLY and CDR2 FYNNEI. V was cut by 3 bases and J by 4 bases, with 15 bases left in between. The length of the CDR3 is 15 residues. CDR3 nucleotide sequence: TGTGCCAGCAGTGACTGGGGGAACAAGGGAGAGACCCAGTACTTC. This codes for CASSDWGNKGETQYF.

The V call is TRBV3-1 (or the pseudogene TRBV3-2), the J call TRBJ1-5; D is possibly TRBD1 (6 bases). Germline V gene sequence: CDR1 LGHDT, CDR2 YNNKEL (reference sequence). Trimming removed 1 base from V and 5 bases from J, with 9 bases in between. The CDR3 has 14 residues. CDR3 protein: CASSQGAGDQPQHF. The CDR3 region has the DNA TGTGCCAGCAGCCAAGGGGCAGGGGATCAGCCCCAGCATTTT.

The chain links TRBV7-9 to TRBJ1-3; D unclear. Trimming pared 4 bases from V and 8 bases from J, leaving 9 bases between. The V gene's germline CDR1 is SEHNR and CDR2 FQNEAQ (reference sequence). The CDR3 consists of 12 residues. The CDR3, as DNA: TGTGCCAGCAGCTCCCCTAGAGACACCATATATTTT. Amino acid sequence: CASSSPRDTIYF.

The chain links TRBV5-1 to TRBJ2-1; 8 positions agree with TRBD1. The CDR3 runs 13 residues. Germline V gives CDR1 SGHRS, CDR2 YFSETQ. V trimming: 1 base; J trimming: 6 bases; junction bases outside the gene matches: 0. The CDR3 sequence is CASSLTGGNEQFF. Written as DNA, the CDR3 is TGCGCCAGCAGCTTGACAGGGGGCAATGAGCAGTTCTTC.

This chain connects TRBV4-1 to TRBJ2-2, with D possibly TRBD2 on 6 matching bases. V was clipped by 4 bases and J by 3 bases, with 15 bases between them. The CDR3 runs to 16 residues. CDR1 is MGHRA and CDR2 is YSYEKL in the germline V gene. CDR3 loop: CASSRDGGVDTGELFF. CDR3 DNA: TGCGCCAGCAGCCGGGACGGCGGGGTGGACACCGGGGAGCTGTTTTTT.

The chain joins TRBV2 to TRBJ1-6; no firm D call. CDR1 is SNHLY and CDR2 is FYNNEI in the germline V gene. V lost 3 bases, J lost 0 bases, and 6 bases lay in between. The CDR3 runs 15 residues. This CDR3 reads CASSDLSSYNSPLHF. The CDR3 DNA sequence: TGTGCCAGCAGTGACTTGAGCTCCTATAATTCACCCCTCCACTTT.

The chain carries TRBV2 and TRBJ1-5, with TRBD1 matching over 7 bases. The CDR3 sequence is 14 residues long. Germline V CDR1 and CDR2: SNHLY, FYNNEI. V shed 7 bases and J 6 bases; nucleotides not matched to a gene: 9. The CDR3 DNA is TGTGCCAGCAATCCCGACAGGGTCAGTCAGCCCCAGCATTTT. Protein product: CASNPDRVSQPQHF.

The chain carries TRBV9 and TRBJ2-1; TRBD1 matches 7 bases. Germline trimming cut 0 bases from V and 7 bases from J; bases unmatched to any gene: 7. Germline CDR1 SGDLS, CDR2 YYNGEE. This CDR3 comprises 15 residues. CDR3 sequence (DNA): TGTGCCAGCAGCGTAGGGACAGGTATTAAGAATGAGCAGTTCTTC. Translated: CASSVGTGIKNEQFF.

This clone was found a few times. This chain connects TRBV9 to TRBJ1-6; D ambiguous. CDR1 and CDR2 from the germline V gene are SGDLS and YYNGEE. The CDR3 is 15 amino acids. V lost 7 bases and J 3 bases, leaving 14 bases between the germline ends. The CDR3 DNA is TGTGCCAGCGAATTTGGTCAGAGCTATAATTCACCCCTCCACTTT. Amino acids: CASEFGQSYNSPLHF.

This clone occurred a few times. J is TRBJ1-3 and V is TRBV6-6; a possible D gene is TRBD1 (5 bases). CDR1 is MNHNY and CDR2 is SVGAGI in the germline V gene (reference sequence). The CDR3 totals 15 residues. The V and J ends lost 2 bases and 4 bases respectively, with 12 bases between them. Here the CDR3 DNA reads TGTGCCAGCAGTTACCCGGCAGGGCAAGGAAACACCATATATTTT. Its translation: CASSYPAGQGNTIYF.